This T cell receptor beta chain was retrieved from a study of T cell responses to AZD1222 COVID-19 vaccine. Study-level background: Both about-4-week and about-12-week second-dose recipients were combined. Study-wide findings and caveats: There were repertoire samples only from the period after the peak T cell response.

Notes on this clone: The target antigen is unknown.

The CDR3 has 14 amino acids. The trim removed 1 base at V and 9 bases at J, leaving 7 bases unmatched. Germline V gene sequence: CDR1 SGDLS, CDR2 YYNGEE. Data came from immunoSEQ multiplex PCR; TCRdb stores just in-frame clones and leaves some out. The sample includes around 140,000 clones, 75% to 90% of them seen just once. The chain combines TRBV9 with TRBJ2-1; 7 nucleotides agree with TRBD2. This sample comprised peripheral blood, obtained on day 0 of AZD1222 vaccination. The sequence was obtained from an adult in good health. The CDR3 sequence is CASSVTRTSLEQFF. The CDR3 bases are TGTGCCAGCAGCGTAACCCGGACTAGTCTTGAGCAGTTCTTC.